These 31 T cell receptor beta chains were all obtained from the same sample, sequenced in a study of cytomegalovirus exposure and HLA in healthy donors. PCR primers comprised 60 Vbeta and 13 Jbeta primers. Libraries were prepared by immunoSEQ multiplex PCR; TCRdb keeps only in-frame clonotypes and omits some of them. Of 160,000 or so clones in the sample, over 60% are singletons; the top ten hold around 5.7%. Sequenced sample: PBMCs. The receptors were sampled from a man aged 35 to 55 in good health and CMV-seronegative.

V usage is TRBV11-3 and J usage is TRBJ1-2, with D possibly matching TRBD1 (5 bases). V lost 1 base, J lost 7 bases, and 13 bases lay in between. The CDR3 totals 14 residues. CDR1 is SGHNT, CDR2 YENEEA, per germline. The CDR3 DNA follows: TGTGCCAGCAGCTTAGGGACCCAGGGCCCTGGCTACACCTTC. Amino acid sequence: CASSLGTQGPGYTF.

V is TRBV5-5 and J is TRBJ2-3, with 7 bases identical to TRBD2. With V trimmed by 0 bases and J by 1 base, 5 bases remained unmatched. Germline-derived CDR1 and CDR2 are SGHKS and YYEKEE (reference sequence). This CDR3 is built from 16 residues. DNA for the CDR3: TGTGCCAGCAGCTTGGGCCCAGGGAGGGGCACAGATACGCAGTATTTT. Protein: CASSLGPGRGTDTQYF.

The chain combines TRBV7-8 with TRBJ2-5; 11 nucleotides match TRBD2. The germline CDR1 and CDR2 sequences are SGHVS and FQNEAQ. The CDR3 has 16 amino acids. V shed 4 bases, J shed 4 bases, and the junction held 8 bases outside the gene matches. The CDR3 region is CASSSRTSGSPETQYF. The CDR3 bases are TGTGCCAGCAGCTCAAGGACTAGCGGGTCCCCAGAGACCCAGTACTTC. The variable domain in full, completed from reference TRBV7-8 and TRBJ2-5, reads GAGVSQSPRYKVAKRGQDVALRCDPISGHVSLFWYQQALGQGPEFLTYFQNEAQLDKSGLPSDRFFAERPEGSVSTLKIQRTQQEDSAVYLCASSSRTSGSPETQYFGPGTRLLVL.

The rearrangement joins TRBV6-5 to TRBJ1-1, with TRBD1 identical over 7 bases. V dropped 2 bases and J dropped 6; count of bases not matched to a gene: 6. This CDR3 has 14 residues. Germline CDR1 and CDR2: MNHEY and SVGAGI. This chain's CDR3 is CASSYRVQGAEAFF. The CDR3 region has the DNA TGTGCCAGCAGTTACAGGGTGCAGGGGGCTGAAGCTTTCTTT.

The genes are TRBV12-5 and TRBJ1-1, with a tentative D call TRBD1 (6 bases). The CDR3 sequence is 15 residues long. V gave up 1 base and J gave up 4 bases, with 13 bases separating them. Germline V gives CDR1 LGHNT, CDR2 FRNRAP. CDR3 sequence reads: CASGLAGVRGTEAFF. In DNA form, the CDR3 reads TGTGCTAGTGGTTTGGCAGGGGTCCGGGGCACTGAAGCTTTCTTT.

The J gene is TRBJ2-3, the V gene TRBV7-6; TRBD2 matches at 7 bases. The CDR3 totals 15 residues. Germline V lookup: CDR1 SGHVS, CDR2 FNYEAQ. V lost 2 bases and J lost 2; bases outside the gene matches: 4. Here the CDR3 reads CASSLWEGNTDTQYF. In DNA, the CDR3 is TGTGCCAGCAGCTTATGGGAGGGCAACACAGATACGCAGTATTTT. The variable domain in full, completed from reference TRBV7-6 and TRBJ2-3, reads GAGVSQSPRYKVTKRGQDVALRCDPISGHVSLYWYRQALGQGPEFLTYFNYEAQQDKSGLPNDRFSAERPEGSISTLTIQRTEQRDSAMYRCASSLWEGNTDTQYFGPGTRLTVL.

This CDR3 reads CASSATGATNEKLFF. Written as DNA, the CDR3 is TGTGCCAGCAGCGCTACAGGCGCAACTAATGAAAAACTGTTTTTT. The chain recombines TRBV5-6 with TRBJ1-4, with D perhaps matching TRBD1 (5 bases). The CDR3 length is 15 residues. Trimming removed 4 bases from V and 0 bases from J, with 10 bases in between. Germline loops: CDR1 SGHDT, CDR2 YYEEEE.

This chain joins TRBV7-2 and TRBJ1-1, with D possibly being TRBD1 (5 bases). Germline V gene sequence: CDR1 SGHTA, CDR2 FQGNSA. Trimming stripped 5 bases from V and 2 bases from J, with 18 bases between. The length of the CDR3 is 16 residues. This CDR3 reads CASSAVGGLTNTEAFF. The DNA of the CDR3 is TGTGCCAGCAGCGCCGTCGGGGGACTCACAAACACTGAAGCTTTCTTT. The complete variable domain, with remaining parts taken from reference TRBV7-2 and TRBJ1-1, reads GAGVSQSPSNKVTEKGKDVELRCDPISGHTALYWYRQSLGQGLEFLIYFQGNSAPDKSGLPSDRFSAERTGGSVSTLTIQRTQQEDSAVYLCASSAVGGLTNTEAFFGQGTRLTVV.

The J gene is TRBJ1-2, the V gene TRBV10-1; D gene unclear. The CDR3 loop spans 10 amino acids. Germline lookup yields CDR1 WNHNN and CDR2 SYGVQD (reference sequence). V dropped 10 bases and J dropped 7 bases, with 10 bases sitting between them. This CDR3 reads CAILEFGYTF. CDR3 in DNA: TGCGCCATCCTGGAGTTTGGCTACACCTTC.

The V call is TRBV19, the J call TRBJ2-1; TRBD2 agrees at 7 bases. V lost 3 bases to trimming and J lost 6 bases; unmatched junction nucleotides: 2. The CDR3 consists of 13 residues. Germline CDR1 and CDR2: LNHDA and SQIVND (reference sequence). CDR3 nucleotide sequence: TGTGCCAGTAGTATGGGGGGGGGCAATGAGCAGTTCTTC. It encodes CASSMGGGNEQFF.

Only a few counts were recorded for this clone. The rearrangement joins TRBV7-3 to TRBJ2-6; 10 bases line up with TRBD1. The V segment lost 5 bases and the J segment 4 bases; nucleotides outside the gene matches: 11. Per germline, CDR1 SGHTA and CDR2 FQGTGA. The CDR3 sequence is 18 residues long. This CDR3 is CASSRGQGISEGANVLTF. DNA for the CDR3: TGTGCCAGCAGCAGGGGACAGGGGATTTCTGAAGGGGCCAACGTCCTGACTTTC.

This rearrangement joins TRBV5-6 to TRBJ2-4; possibly TRBD2 for D (6 bases). Germline lookup yields CDR1 SGHDT and CDR2 YYEEEE. V was shortened by 3 bases and J by 0 bases, with 19 bases between the two germline ends. CDR3 length equals 18 residues. CDR3 residues: CASSYGRGVSIAKNIQYF. CDR3 nucleotide sequence: TGTGCCAGCAGCTACGGCCGCGGGGTTTCTATAGCCAAAAACATTCAGTACTTC. Drawing the rest from reference TRBV5-6 and TRBJ2-4, the complete variable domain is DAGVTQSPTHLIKTRGQQVTLRCSPKSGHDTVSWYQQALGQGPQFIFQYYEEEERQRGNFPDRFSGHQFPNYSSELNVNALLLGDSALYLCASSYGRGVSIAKNIQYFGAGTRLSVL.

The chain has TRBV19 and TRBJ1-4, with 10 positions matching TRBD1. This CDR3 comprises 14 residues. J was trimmed by 8 bases and V by 5 bases; bases with no gene match: 5. Germline V lookup: CDR1 LNHDA, CDR2 SQIVND (reference sequence). In DNA form, the CDR3 reads TGTGCCAGTAGTCGGACAGGGGGGCGCGAAAAACTGTTTTTT. The encoded protein is CASSRTGGREKLFF. Combining the CDR3 with reference TRBV19 and TRBJ1-4 gives the whole variable domain DGGITQSPKYLFRKEGQNVTLSCEQNLNHDAMYWYRQDPGQGLRLIYYSQIVNDFQKGDIAEGYSVSREKKESFPLTVTSAQKNPTAFYLCASSRTGGREKLFFGSGTQLSVL.

V and J are TRBV9 and TRBJ2-5, with 8 bases identical to TRBD1. V shed 4 bases, J shed 2 bases, and the junction held 13 bases outside the gene matches. The germline V gene encodes CDR1 SGDLS and CDR2 YYNGEE. The CDR3 loop spans 17 amino acids. Here the CDR3 reads CASSSPAGDRSQETQYF. DNA of the CDR3: TGTGCCAGCAGCTCCCCTGCCGGGGACAGGTCACAAGAGACCCAGTACTTC. The variable domain in full, completed from reference TRBV9 and TRBJ2-5, reads DSGVTQTPKHLITATGQRVTLRCSPRSGDLSVYWYQQSLDQGLQFLIQYYNGEERAKGNILERFSAQQFPDLHSELNLSSLELGDSALYFCASSSPAGDRSQETQYFGPGTRLLVL.

The V and J genes are TRBV5-1 and TRBJ2-7, with 12 bases aligning to TRBD1. Germline trimming cut 3 bases from V and 7 bases from J; bases unmatched to any gene: 5. CDR1 is SGHRS, CDR2 YFSETQ, per germline. CDR3 size: 14 residues. The CDR3: CASSSRDRGREQYF. The CDR3 DNA reads TGCGCCAGCAGCTCCCGGGACAGGGGGCGAGAGCAGTACTTC.

The chain combines TRBV7-2 with TRBJ1-5, with 11 bases aligning to TRBD1. This CDR3 has 17 residues. V lost 2 bases, J lost 3 bases, and 6 bases stayed unmatched. From germline, CDR1 is SGHTA and CDR2 FQGNSA. For the CDR3, the DNA is TGTGCCAGCAGCTTACGGGGACAGGGGGAGGTCAATCAGCCCCAGCATTTT. Protein: CASSLRGQGEVNQPQHF.

CDR3 residues: CASSLGLERGVTDTQYF. The CDR3 nucleotides are TGTGCCAGCAGCTTGGGGCTTGAGCGGGGGGTCACAGATACGCAGTATTTT. V is TRBV5-4 and J is TRBJ2-3; 9 nucleotides align to TRBD2. Per germline, CDR1 SGHNT and CDR2 YYREEE (reference sequence). V gave up 0 bases and J gave up 2 bases; unmatched junction bases: 7. The CDR3 spans 17 residues.

V gene TRBV5-1 combines with J gene TRBJ2-6; tentatively, D is TRBD1 (6 bases). The CDR3 sequence is 15 residues long. Trimming left V 6 bases short and J 2 bases short, with 12 bases between. Germline loops: CDR1 SGHRS, CDR2 YFSETQ. This CDR3 reads CASKVGDTGANVLTF. CDR3 bases: TGCGCCAGCAAAGTTGGGGACACTGGGGCCAACGTCCTGACTTTC.

The count of this clone is one. The rearrangement uses TRBV19 and TRBJ2-3; a possible D gene is TRBD2 (5 bases). The CDR3 length is 15 residues. Germline values: CDR1 LNHDA, CDR2 SQIVND (reference sequence). Trimming cost V 0 bases and J 2 bases, with 9 bases left between them. CDR3 region: CASSIDPGNTDTQYF. CDR3 bases: TGTGCCAGTAGTATAGACCCGGGGAACACAGATACGCAGTATTTT.

The gene calls are TRBV5-1 and TRBJ2-3; weak D call: TRBD1 (6 bases). Per germline, CDR1 SGHRS and CDR2 YFSETQ. V was shortened by 4 bases and J by 1 base, with 13 bases between the two germline ends. CDR3 length equals 15 residues. CDR3 in amino acids: CASSRNRVGTDTQYF. As DNA, the CDR3 is TGCGCCAGCAGCCGTAACAGGGTCGGCACAGATACGCAGTATTTT. Full variable domain (remainder filled in from reference TRBV5-1 and TRBJ2-3): KAGVTQTPRYLIKTRGQQVTLSCSPISGHRSVSWYQQTPGQGLQFLFEYFSETQRNKGNFPGRFSGRQFSNSRSEMNVSTLELGDSALYLCASSRNRVGTDTQYFGPGTRLTVL.

The rearrangement joins TRBV6-1 to TRBJ2-1, with unresolved D. This CDR3 comprises 12 residues. CDR1 MNHNS and CDR2 SASEGT come from the germline V gene. The V gene lost 4 bases and the J gene lost 5 bases, with 6 bases spanning the gap. The CDR3 DNA reads as TGTGCCAGCAGTGTCACAGACAATGAGCAGTTCTTC. The encoded protein is CASSVTDNEQFF.

This chain joins TRBV7-6 and TRBJ2-7; D gene unclear. Trimming shortened V by 4 bases and J by 0 bases, and 10 bases separated the two germline ends. The CDR3 sequence is 14 residues long. Germline loops: CDR1 SGHVS, CDR2 FNYEAQ. The CDR3 region is CASSSQKSSYEQYF. CDR3 nucleotide sequence: TGTGCCAGCAGCTCACAGAAAAGCTCCTACGAGCAGTACTTC.

The rearrangement joins TRBV10-3 to TRBJ1-1, with TRBD1 as a possible D gene (6 bases). V was trimmed by 6 bases and J by 3 bases, leaving 11 bases between them. Germline V gene sequence: CDR1 ENHRY, CDR2 SYGVKD. The CDR3 covers 13 residues. CDR3 sequence reads: CAIRQGTDTEAFF. The CDR3, as DNA: TGTGCCATCAGGCAGGGGACCGACACTGAAGCTTTCTTT.

CDR3 sequence reads: CASSLVGGATDTQYF. For the CDR3, the DNA is TGTGCCAGCAGCTTAGTGGGGGGAGCCACAGATACGCAGTATTTT. V and J are TRBV7-8 and TRBJ2-3; D possibly corresponds to TRBD2 (6 bases). The CDR3 has 15 amino acids. V lost 1 base to trimming and J lost 2 bases, with 10 bases between them. In germline, CDR1 is SGHVS, CDR2 FQNEAQ. Full variable domain (outside the CDR3, taken from reference TRBV7-8 and TRBJ2-3): GAGVSQSPRYKVAKRGQDVALRCDPISGHVSLFWYQQALGQGPEFLTYFQNEAQLDKSGLPSDRFFAERPEGSVSTLKIQRTQQEDSAVYLCASSLVGGATDTQYFGPGTRLTVL.

The V and J genes are TRBV27 and TRBJ1-6, with D possibly TRBD1 on 6 matching bases. V shed 10 bases and J shed 8 bases, with 15 bases lying between them. Germline values: CDR1 MNHEY, CDR2 SMNVEV (reference sequence). This CDR3 region has 13 residues. CDR3 sequence (DNA): TGTGCCACAGGGGAAAGGGCTGATTCACCCCTCCACTTT. Its translation is CATGERADSPLHF.

The CDR3 sequence: CASSADSFWNTEAFF. The CDR3 DNA is TGTGCCAGCTCAGCGGACAGTTTTTGGAACACTGAAGCTTTCTTT. V is TRBV18 and J is TRBJ1-1; D is possibly TRBD1 (6 bases). The germline V gene encodes CDR1 KGHSH and CDR2 LQKENI. The CDR3 is 15 amino acids. V was clipped by 5 bases and J by 1 base, with 14 bases between them.

V is TRBV19 and J is TRBJ1-2; TRBD1 is a possible D gene (5 bases). The V gene's germline CDR1 is LNHDA and CDR2 SQIVND (reference sequence). This CDR3 comprises 16 residues. V was clipped by 7 bases and J by 4 bases, with 22 bases between them. The CDR3 protein is CASKAGGDVRAYGYTF. In nucleotides, the CDR3 is TGTGCCAGTAAGGCGGGGGGGGACGTACGAGCCTATGGCTACACCTTC.

The gene calls are TRBV18 and TRBJ1-6; 7 nucleotides align to TRBD1. The CDR3 loop spans 18 amino acids. Germline CDR1 reads KGHSH; CDR2 reads LQKENI. The V segment lost 4 bases and the J segment 0 bases; nucleotides outside the gene matches: 9. The CDR3 loop is CASSLLGQADSYNSPLHF. In DNA, the CDR3 is TGTGCCAGCTCACTTTTAGGACAGGCTGACTCCTATAATTCACCCCTCCACTTT.

This clone was found a few times. The chain is built from TRBV6-6 and TRBJ1-1, with D hard to call. Trimming shortened V by 2 bases and J by 2 bases, and 15 bases separated the two germline ends. Germline CDR1 is MNHNY and CDR2 is SVGAGI (reference sequence). CDR3 length: 16 amino acids. The CDR3 loop is CASSYISGRPNTEAFF. CDR3 nucleotide sequence: TGTGCCAGCAGTTACATTTCAGGCAGACCTAACACTGAAGCTTTCTTT.

As concerns this clone: Distinct nucleotide sequences in the sample also encode this CDR3. The chain uses TRBV19 and TRBJ1-5, with no clear D. Germline CDR1 is LNHDA and CDR2 is SQIVND (reference sequence). The CDR3 consists of 13 residues. Between the trimmed V and J ends, which lost 3 bases and 7 bases, there was a span of 10 bases. This chain's CDR3 is CASSIEGGQPQHF. CDR3 DNA sequence: TGTGCCAGTAGTATTGAGGGTGGACAGCCCCAGCATTTT.

The rearrangement links TRBV7-8 to TRBJ1-6, with TRBD1 matching 7 bases. This CDR3 region has 19 residues. V dropped 2 bases and J dropped 0; count of bases not matched to a gene: 10. Germline CDR1 and CDR2: SGHVS and FQNEAQ. CDR3 amino acids: CASSLLRDSRSSYNSPLHF. The CDR3 region has the DNA TGTGCCAGCAGCTTACTGAGGGACAGCCGGAGCTCCTATAATTCACCCCTCCACTTT.